This T cell receptor (beta chain) comes out of a study of T cell responses to AZD1222 COVID-19 vaccine. Study-wide results and limits: Regions left unmutated in variants are reportedly the target of nearly half of spike-specific TCRs.

With regard to this clone: Antigen unknown.

Profiled with immunoSEQ multiplex PCR; TCRdb holds only in-frame clones, not every one. The table records around 140,000 clones, about 82% of them present only once. Trimming at V came to 1 base and at J to 6 bases, leaving 7 bases not matched to a gene. Germline-derived CDR1 and CDR2 are MGHRA and YSYEKL. The CDR3 is 17 residues long. The specimen was peripheral blood, collected 28 days after the second dose of the MenACWY control vaccine. V is TRBV4-1 and J is TRBJ2-1, with 12 bases aligning to TRBD2. The origin of this receptor is an adult who received the MenACWY meningococcal vaccine as a control. The CDR3 here is CASSQALAGGPSNEQFF. The CDR3 bases are TGCGCCAGCAGCCAAGCCCTAGCGGGAGGGCCCTCCAATGAGCAGTTCTTC.